The rows below give T cell receptor beta chains drawn from one sample of a study of control samples from healthy donors and cancer patients. The method was immunoSEQ multiplex PCR; TCRdb's version includes in-frame clones alone and lacks a portion of them. Of about 120,000 clones listed, roughly 92% are singletons. The sequenced sample consisted of PBMCs. These receptors all come from an elderly man with head and neck cancer. CDR3s include the opening cysteine and the closing phenylalanine or tryptophan. The D gene is left open where the match is weak. Clone size is stated in some rows and not others, as once, few, many or a class when expanded.

j_call v_call d_call clone_size cdr3_aa cdr3_nt
TRBJ2-1 TRBV6-6 NA NA CASSYGGRSYNEQFF TGTGCCAGCAGTTATGGGGGGCGCTCCTACAATGAGCAGTTCTTC
TRBJ1-5 TRBV6-2/TRBV6-3 NA NA CASSWMGPQHF TGTGCCAGCAGCTGGATGGGGCCCCAGCATTTT
TRBJ1-3 TRBV4-1 NA NA CASSQDEASGNTIYF TGCGCCAGCAGCCAAGATGAGGCCTCTGGAAACACCATATATTTT
TRBJ2-2 TRBV4-3 TRBD1 once CASSVYRGQGGELFF TGCGCCAGCAGCGTTTACAGGGGGCAGGGCGGGGAGCTGTTTTTT
TRBJ2-3 TRBV18 NA NA CASSPQTSTDTQYF TGTGCCAGCTCACCTCAGACGAGCACAGATACGCAGTATTTT
TRBJ2-7 TRBV6-5 NA NA CASKQQGSGYEQYF TGTGCCAGCAAACAACAGGGAAGTGGCTACGAGCAGTACTTC
TRBJ2-3 TRBV6-4 TRBD2 NA CASSLRGGDTQYF TGTGCCAGCAGTCTCCGGGGAGGGGATACGCAGTATTTT
TRBJ1-2 TRBV19 TRBD1 NA CASSPRGRDGYTF TGTGCCAGTAGTCCCAGGGGGCGAGATGGCTACACCTTC
TRBJ2-5 TRBV15 NA once CATSRGAQLETQYF TGTGCCACCAGCAGAGGGGCCCAGTTAGAGACCCAGTACTTC
TRBJ1-2 TRBV6-2/TRBV6-3 NA NA CASSYWQRNLYGYTF TGTGCCAGCAGTTACTGGCAGAGGAACCTCTATGGCTACACCTTC
TRBJ1-1 TRBV19 NA NA CASSTGQYTEAFF TGTGCCAGTAGTACGGGACAATACACTGAAGCTTTCTTT
TRBJ2-3 TRBV6-5 NA NA CASSKAKGTQYF TGTGCCAGCAGTAAGGCAAAGGGCACGCAGTATTTT
TRBJ2-7 TRBV7-9 NA NA CASSWGTGTHEQYF TGTGCCAGCAGCTGGGGGACGGGTACCCACGAGCAGTACTTC
TRBJ1-6 TRBV5-6 NA NA CASSLGQTNSPLHF TGTGCCAGCAGCTTGGGACAGACCAATTCACCCCTCCACTTT
TRBJ2-1 TRBV3-1/TRBV3-2 TRBD1 NA CASSLTGAEQFF TGTGCCAGCAGCCTTACAGGGGCTGAGCAGTTCTTC
TRBJ1-4 TRBV12-3/TRBV12-4 NA NA CASSLVANEKLFF TGTGCCAGCAGCCTGGTTGCTAATGAAAAACTGTTTTTT
TRBJ1-6 TRBV18 TRBD1 NA CASSPTGQGGSPLHF TGTGCCAGCTCACCTACGGGACAGGGGGGATCACCCCTCCACTTT
TRBJ2-7 TRBV5-5 NA NA CASTLGYEQYF TGTGCCAGCACCTTGGGGTACGAGCAGTACTTC
TRBJ2-2 TRBV7-2 NA NA CASSPRRANTGELFF TGTGCCAGCAGCCCGCGGAGGGCGAACACCGGGGAGCTGTTTTTT
TRBJ1-5 TRBV18 NA NA CASSQSGGGNQPQHF TGTGCCAGCTCACAAAGCGGGGGCGGGAATCAGCCCCAGCATTTT